The 10 T cell receptor beta chains presented below share a single source sample, sequenced in a study of T-cell memory formation after mild COVID-19. TCRdb recomputed calls from the 5' RACE reads with MiXCR, one row per CDR3 protein. The table shows 68,000 or so distinct CDR3 sequences, with over 15% occurring only once. The specimen was PBMCs or a T cell subset sorted from them (not recorded which). Source of these receptors: an adult woman who had mild COVID-19 (a few samples of this study predate the infection). Cell type and time point are not known.

The chain links TRBV12-3 or TRBV12-4 to TRBJ2-5; D is uncertain. Trimming removed 5 bases at V and 1 base at J, with 11 bases between. CDR3 length equals 14 residues. CDR3 residues: CASSRRLAQETQYF. The DNA of the CDR3 is TGTGCCAGCAGTCGCCGACTGGCCCAAGAGACCCAGTACTTC.

The sample holds one count of this clonotype. The chain carries TRBV7-3 and TRBJ2-6; tentatively, D is TRBD1 or TRBD2 (5 bases each). The CDR3 is 14 residues long. The germline gives CDR1 SGHTA, CDR2 FQGTGA. V gave up 6 bases and J gave up 0 bases, with 6 bases separating them. As DNA, the CDR3 is TGTGCCAGCAGGGGGACCTCTGGGGCCAACGTCCTGACTTTC. Translated: CASRGTSGANVLTF.

The gene calls are TRBV9 and TRBJ2-1, with unresolved D. The CDR3 runs 12 residues. The germline CDR1 and CDR2 sequences are SGDLS and YYNGEE. The germline V and J ends were trimmed by 0 bases and 10 bases, with 8 bases remaining between them. The CDR3 loop reads CASSVGISEQFF. The DNA for the CDR3 is TGTGCCAGCAGCGTAGGGATCTCGGAGCAGTTCTTC.

This clonotype was observed a few times. The V and J genes are TRBV6-5 and TRBJ2-7; 9 nucleotides agree with TRBD1. Germline V gene data show CDR1 as MNHEY and CDR2 as SVGAGI. Trimming cost V 6 bases and J 5 bases; bases outside gene matches: 8. The length of the CDR3 is 14 residues. The CDR3 bases are TGTGCCAGCAGGACCCGGGACAGGGCCAACGAGCAGTACTTC. The encoded protein is CASRTRDRANEQYF.

The table lists this clonotype with many counts. The J gene is TRBJ2-3, the V gene TRBV7-9; D may be TRBD1 (6 bases). The V and J ends lost 5 bases and 5 bases respectively, with 17 bases between them. This CDR3 has 15 residues. Germline assignment: CDR1 SEHNR and CDR2 FQNEAQ (reference sequence). CDR3 amino acids: CASSTPGHHIDTQYF. The CDR3 DNA is TGTGCCAGCAGCACACCGGGACACCACATAGATACGCAGTATTTT.

CDR3 sequence (DNA): TGTGCCACCAGCACCGGGACAGGGGGGCAGTTCTTC. Translation: CATSTGTGGQFF. This chain connects TRBV24-1 to TRBJ2-1; TRBD1 matches at 11 bases. V was pared by 7 bases and J by 12 bases, with 4 bases of the junction left unmatched. Germline V gene lookup returns CDR1 KGHDR and CDR2 SFDVKD. This CDR3 has 12 residues.

In this sample, this clonotype turned up a few times. The V gene is TRBV5-1, the J gene TRBJ2-5, with TRBD1 as a possible D gene (6 bases). Per the germline V gene, CDR1 is SGHRS and CDR2 is YFSETQ. Between the trimmed V and J ends, which lost 0 bases and 3 bases, there was a span of 12 bases. The CDR3 runs to 15 residues. The CDR3 sequence is CASSLGFTGKETQYF. In DNA, the CDR3 is TGCGCCAGCAGCTTGGGATTTACAGGGAAAGAGACCCAGTACTTC.

The chain combines TRBV24-1 with TRBJ2-1; 10 nucleotides match TRBD1. J was trimmed by 4 bases and V by 0 bases; bases with no gene match: 8. The CDR3 totals 18 residues. CDR1 is KGHDR and CDR2 is SFDVKD in the germline V gene. This CDR3 reads CATSDLRGADRGYNEQFF. CDR3 sequence (DNA): TGTGCCACCAGTGATTTGCGGGGGGCGGACAGGGGGTACAATGAGCAGTTCTTC.

Comments on this clonotype: No conserved phenylalanine or tryptophan is present at the end of the CDR3, so a read error is the likely explanation. J is TRBJ2-5 and V is TRBV19, with 7 positions matching TRBD1. Germline CDR1 LNHDA, CDR2 SQIVND (reference sequence). The CDR3 sequence is 14 residues long. V trimming: 3 bases; J trimming: 4 bases; junction bases outside the gene matches: 5. This chain's CDR3 is CASSIGAGGETQYL. The CDR3 bases are TGTGCCAGTAGTATTGGGGCAGGGGGAGAGACCCAGTACTTA.

The chain has TRBV7-6 and TRBJ2-5, with a weak D call TRBD1 (6 bases). CDR1 SGHVS and CDR2 FNYEAQ come from the germline V gene. The length of the CDR3 is 18 residues. With 5 bases removed from V and 2 bases from J, the gap between germline ends came to 24 bases. The CDR3 sequence: CASSPTRNRAWGQETQYF. The CDR3 region has the DNA TGTGCCAGCAGCCCGACACGAAACAGGGCCTGGGGGCAAGAGACCCAGTACTTC.